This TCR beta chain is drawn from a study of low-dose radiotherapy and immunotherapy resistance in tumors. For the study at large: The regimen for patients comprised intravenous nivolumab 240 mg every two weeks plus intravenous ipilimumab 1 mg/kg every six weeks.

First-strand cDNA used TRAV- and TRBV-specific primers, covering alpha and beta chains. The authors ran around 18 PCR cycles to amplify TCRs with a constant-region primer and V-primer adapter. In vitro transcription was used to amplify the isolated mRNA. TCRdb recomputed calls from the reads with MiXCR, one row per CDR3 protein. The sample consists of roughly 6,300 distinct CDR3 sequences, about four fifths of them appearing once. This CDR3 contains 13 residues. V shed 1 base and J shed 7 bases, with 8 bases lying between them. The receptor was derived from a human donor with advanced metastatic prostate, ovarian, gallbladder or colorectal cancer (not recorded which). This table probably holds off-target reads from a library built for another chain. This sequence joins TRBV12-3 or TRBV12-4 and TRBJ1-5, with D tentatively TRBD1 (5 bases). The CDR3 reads CASSLERGQPQHF. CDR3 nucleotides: TGTGCCAGCAGTTTAGAACGGGGCCAGCCCCAGCATTTT.